One and the same sample provided the 11 T cell receptor beta chains below, sequenced in a study of T cell responses to AZD1222 COVID-19 vaccine. TCRdb keeps only in-frame clones here, not all; method: immunoSEQ multiplex PCR. The table includes 95,000 to 150,000 clones, about nine tenths detected once. The specimen was peripheral blood, collected on day 0 of AZD1222 vaccination. Source of these receptors: an adult in good health.

This clone showed up just once. The J gene is TRBJ2-7, the V gene TRBV4-3; D is possibly TRBD2 (6 bases). The CDR3 consists of 14 residues. Germline V lookup: CDR1 LGHNA, CDR2 YSLEER. V dropped 1 base and J dropped 1 base, with 8 bases sitting between them. The CDR3 loop is CASSQGGGSYEQYF. CDR3 DNA: TGCGCCAGCAGCCAAGGAGGAGGGTCCTACGAGCAGTACTTC.

The J gene is TRBJ1-6, the V gene TRBV6-1; TRBD1 aligns across 10 bases. CDR1 and CDR2 from the germline V gene are MNHNS and SASEGT. The CDR3 is made up of 16 amino acids. J was trimmed by 10 bases and V by 0 bases; bases with no gene match: 6. In DNA, the CDR3 is TGTGCCAGCAGTGAAGCGGGGACAGGGGAGTACTCACCCCTCCACTTT. It translates to CASSEAGTGEYSPLHF.

This clone was observed once. V and J are TRBV28 and TRBJ1-3; no definite D call. This CDR3 comprises 12 residues. In germline, CDR1 is MDHEN, CDR2 SYDVKM. V dropped 8 bases and J dropped 6 bases, with 11 bases sitting between them. In nucleotides, the CDR3 is TGTGCCAGCCTTAACGCCGAAAACACCATATATTTT. It codes for CASLNAENTIYF.

The chain links TRBV5-6 to TRBJ2-7; D possibly corresponds to TRBD2 (5 bases). CDR1 and CDR2 from the germline V gene are SGHDT and YYEEEE. Deletions cut 2 bases from V and 7 bases from J, with 19 bases between. The CDR3 is 15 amino acids. CDR3 loop: CASSFRLTNRPEQYF. The CDR3 nucleotides are TGTGCCAGCAGCTTCAGACTGACTAATCGGCCAGAGCAGTACTTC.

The table lists this clone with a count of one. V is TRBV19 and J is TRBJ2-5, with D unresolved. The CDR3 is 13 amino acids. V lost 3 bases to trimming and J lost 3 bases, with 8 bases between them. CDR1 and CDR2 from the germline V gene are LNHDA and SQIVND (reference sequence). In DNA form, the CDR3 reads TGTGCCAGTAGTATTAGGCAGAAAGAGACCCAGTACTTC. This gives the protein CASSIRQKETQYF.

This clone was seen a handful of times. The chain combines TRBV5-1 with TRBJ1-5; tentatively, D is TRBD1 (5 bases). CDR1 and CDR2 from the germline V gene are SGHRS and YFSETQ. V dropped 0 bases and J dropped 6 bases, with 13 bases sitting between them. The CDR3 loop spans 15 amino acids. As DNA, the CDR3 is TGCGCCAGCAGCTTGGATGGGGGAGAGGTTCAGCCCCAGCATTTT. This codes for CASSLDGGEVQPQHF.

The rearrangement joins TRBV6-1 to TRBJ2-1; 7 nucleotides agree with TRBD1. In germline, CDR1 is MNHNS, CDR2 SASEGT. The CDR3 runs to 15 residues. With V trimmed by 1 base and J by 2 bases, 2 bases remained unmatched. The CDR3 nucleotides read TGTGCCAGCAGTGAAGACCAGGGGGCCTACAATGAGCAGTTCTTC. Translating gives CASSEDQGAYNEQFF.

This chain links TRBV5-1 with TRBJ1-6, with 7 bases matching TRBD1. CDR1 and CDR2 from the germline V gene are SGHRS and YFSETQ. CDR3 length: 17 amino acids. With V trimmed by 1 base and J by 5 bases, 9 bases remained unmatched. CDR3 in DNA: TGCGCCAGCAGCTTGATCGGCAGGGGGGCGGATAATTCACCCCTCCACTTT. This gives the protein CASSLIGRGADNSPLHF.

The V gene is TRBV25-1, the J gene TRBJ2-5; D possibly corresponds to TRBD2 (7 bases). Looked up from germline, CDR1 is MGHDK and CDR2 is SYGVNS. The V end was cut by 2 bases, the J end by 4 bases, with 20 bases between. This CDR3 comprises 17 residues. The CDR3 region is CASSEITGGTGSETQYF. The CDR3 bases are TGTGCCAGCAGTGAAATAACGGGGGGCACGGGTTCAGAGACCCAGTACTTC. The complete variable domain, with remaining parts taken from reference TRBV25-1 and TRBJ2-5, reads EADIYQTPRYLVIGTGKKITLECSQTMGHDKMYWYQQDPGMELHLIHYSYGVNSTEKGDLSSESTVSRIRTEHFPLTLESARPSHTSQYLCASSEITGGTGSETQYFGPGTRLLVL.

The count of this clone is one. The chain recombines TRBV2 with TRBJ2-2; D call uncertain. The CDR3 has 15 amino acids. From germline, CDR1 is SNHLY and CDR2 FYNNEI. V shed 7 bases and J shed 1 base, with 13 bases lying between them. The CDR3 here is CASTWVGRNTGELFF. Written as DNA, the CDR3 is TGTGCCAGCACATGGGTAGGTCGGAACACCGGGGAGCTGTTTTTT. Full variable domain (rest looked up from reference TRBV2 and TRBJ2-2): EPEVTQTPSHQVTQMGQEVILRCVPISNHLYFYWYRQILGQKVEFLVSFYNNEISEKSEIFDDQFSVERPDGSNFTLKIRSTKLEDSAMYFCASTWVGRNTGELFFGEGSRLTVL.

The chain recombines TRBV6-4 with TRBJ2-3; TRBD1 is a possible D gene (6 bases). Looked up from germline, CDR1 is MRHNA and CDR2 is SNTAGT. The length of the CDR3 is 16 residues. V was trimmed by 0 bases and J by 5 bases, leaving 15 bases between them. The CDR3 loop reads CASSDSSAGELDTQYF. The CDR3 nucleotides read TGTGCCAGCAGTGACTCGTCGGCAGGGGAATTAGATACGCAGTATTTT.